These T cell receptor beta chains were read from a single sample in a study of T cell responses to AZD1222 COVID-19 vaccine. Repertoires were generated with immunoSEQ multiplex PCR, while TCRdb's copy carries only in-frame clones and drops some. The data show about 190,000 clones, 80% to 90% seen once. The source was peripheral blood, collected on day 0 of AZD1222 vaccination. The receptor source for this set is an adult in good health. CDR3s leave out the opening cysteine and the closing phenylalanine or tryptophan. Fields, in order: D gene, V gene, CDR3 protein. A D gene is named only where the DNA matches it firmly.

>TRBD1|TRBV7-2
ASSPTGLQPQH
>.|TRBV6-5
ASVDTVETQY
>.|TRBV7-9
ASSPRVDTQY
>.|TRBV29-1
SVEVRETQY
>TRBD2|TRBV30
AWSAGGAKF
>.|TRBV11-2
ASSSAGTDTQY
>.|TRBV7-9
ASSLLSNTEAF
>.|TRBV18
ASSQSQRNSGNTIY
>.|TRBV2
ASSEIGNTIY
>TRBD2|TRBV18
ASGTSGPPDTQY
>.|TRBV5-4
ASSLTENYGYT
>.|TRBV6-1
ASSGAGGLRYEQY
>.|TRBV6-6
ASSYGRGYSNQPQH
>TRBD2|TRBV5-6
ASSLLAGGRTSYEQY
>.|TRBV2
ASNGASNEKLF
>.|TRBV12-3/TRBV12-4
ASSFGRGYGYT